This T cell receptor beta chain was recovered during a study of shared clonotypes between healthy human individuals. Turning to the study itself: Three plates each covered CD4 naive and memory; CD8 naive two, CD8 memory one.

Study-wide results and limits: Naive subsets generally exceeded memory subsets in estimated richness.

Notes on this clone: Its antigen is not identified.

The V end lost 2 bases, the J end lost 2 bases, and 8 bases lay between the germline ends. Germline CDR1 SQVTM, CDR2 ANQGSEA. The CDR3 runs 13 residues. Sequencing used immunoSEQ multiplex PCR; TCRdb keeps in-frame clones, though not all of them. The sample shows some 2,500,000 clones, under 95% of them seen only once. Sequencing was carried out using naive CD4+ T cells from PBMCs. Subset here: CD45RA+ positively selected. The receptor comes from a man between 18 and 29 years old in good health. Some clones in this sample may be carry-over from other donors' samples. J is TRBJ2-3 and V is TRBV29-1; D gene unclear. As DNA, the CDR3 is TGCAGCGTTGAAAACCCAGCCACAGATACGCAGTATTTT. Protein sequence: CSVENPATDTQYF.